Listed below are T cell receptor beta chains from one sample, sequenced in a study of CD8 T cells in ankylosing spondylitis. MiXCR was run by TCRdb on the 5' RACE reads, yielding one entry per CDR3 protein. The sample yields 670,000 or so distinct CDR3 sequences, around 19% seen once. The sequencing input was blood, either unsorted or a sorted T cell fraction (not recorded which). The origin of the receptors is a male donor with ankylosing spondylitis. Both conserved end residues are part of each CDR3. The order of the fields is D gene, J gene, V gene, clone size, CDR3 protein, CDR3 DNA. D genes are given only for firm matches. The size of a clone is reported for some rows only, either as once, few or many, or as a class for expanded clones.

D: NA
J: TRBJ1-1
V: TRBV11-2
size: NA
CDR3: CASSLDLGGGAFF
DNA: TGTGCCAGCAGCTTAGATTTGGGCGGCGGAGCTTTCTTT

D: NA
J: TRBJ1-2
V: TRBV5-1
size: NA
CDR3: CASSLAGQGGYTF
DNA: TGCGCCAGCAGCTTGGCCGGTCAGGGTGGCTACACCTTC

D: TRBD1
J: TRBJ2-7
V: TRBV15
size: many
CDR3: CATSRDWDSYEQYF
DNA: TGTGCCACCAGCAGAGATTGGGACAGCTACGAGCAGTACTTC

D: NA
J: TRBJ2-7
V: TRBV2
size: NA
CDR3: CASRGRLAYEQYF
DNA: TGTGCCAGCAGGGGAAGGCTGGCCTACGAGCAGTACTTC

D: TRBD1
J: TRBJ1-4
V: TRBV27
size: NA
CDR3: CASRDLTGGNEKLFF
DNA: TGTGCCAGCAGGGACCTTACAGGGGGGAATGAAAAACTGTTTTTT

D: TRBD2
J: TRBJ2-7
V: TRBV7-9
size: many
CDR3: CASSLDQGGTYEQYF
DNA: TGTGCCAGCAGCTTGGACCAGGGAGGGACCTACGAGCAGTACTTC

D: TRBD2
J: TRBJ2-3
V: TRBV20-1
size: NA
CDR3: CSASPGVGGHTQYF
DNA: TGCAGTGCTTCCCCGGGTGTGGGAGGGCATACGCAGTATTTT

D: NA
J: TRBJ2-1
V: TRBV14
size: NA
CDR3: CASSQDLPTFSGEQFF
DNA: TGTGCCAGCAGCCAAGATTTGCCAACCTTCTCTGGGGAGCAGTTCTTC

D: NA
J: TRBJ1-5
V: TRBV18
size: NA
CDR3: CASSRSGDSNQPQHF
DNA: TGTGCCAGCTCACGAAGCGGGGACAGCAATCAGCCCCAGCATTTT

D: NA
J: TRBJ2-5
V: TRBV7-2
size: NA
CDR3: CASSWGRETQYF
DNA: TGTGCCAGCAGCTGGGGGCGAGAGACCCAGTACTTC

D: NA
J: TRBJ1-1
V: TRBV7-8
size: NA
CDR3: CASSSARDIAFF
DNA: TGTGCCAGCAGCTCGGCCCGGGACATCGCTTTCTTT

D: TRBD1
J: TRBJ2-1
V: TRBV29-1
size: many
CDR3: CSVEGQGRVDEQFF
DNA: TGCAGCGTTGAGGGACAGGGTAGGGTCGATGAGCAGTTCTTC

D: TRBD2
J: TRBJ2-7
V: TRBV5-1
size: NA
CDR3: CASSFGGEPYEQYF
DNA: TGCGCCAGCAGCTTTGGGGGGGAGCCCTACGAGCAGTACTTC

D: NA
J: TRBJ2-1
V: TRBV9
size: NA
CDR3: CASSDPLNNNEQFF
DNA: TGTGCCAGCAGCGACCCCCTAAACAACAATGAGCAGTTCTTC

D: NA
J: TRBJ2-5
V: TRBV19
size: few
CDR3: CASSIGLQATQYF
DNA: TGTGCCAGTAGTATCGGGTTGCAGGCGACCCAGTACTTC

D: NA
J: TRBJ1-2
V: TRBV5-1
size: few
CDR3: CASSLDWTDYGYTF
DNA: TGCGCCAGCAGCTTGGATTGGACAGACTATGGCTACACCTTC

D: TRBD1
J: TRBJ2-7
V: TRBV5-1
size: few
CDR3: CASSWTGQGAYEQYF
DNA: TGCGCCAGCAGCTGGACGGGACAGGGCGCTTACGAGCAGTACTTC

D: NA
J: TRBJ2-5
V: TRBV20-1
size: few
CDR3: CSARAPLWETQYF
DNA: TGCAGTGCTAGAGCCCCCTTGTGGGAGACCCAGTACTTC

D: TRBD1
J: TRBJ2-3
V: TRBV7-9
size: NA
CDR3: CASSYLLTGVTDTQYF
DNA: TGTGCCAGCAGCTATCTCCTTACAGGGGTCACAGATACGCAGTATTTT

D: NA
J: TRBJ2-3
V: TRBV24-1
size: few
CDR3: CATSDFLGGTDTQYF
DNA: TGTGCCACCAGTGATTTTCTGGGTGGCACAGATACGCAGTATTTT

D: TRBD2
J: TRBJ2-5
V: TRBV27
size: few
CDR3: CASSRAGGPGETQYF
DNA: TGTGCCAGCAGCAGAGCGGGGGGCCCGGGAGAGACCCAGTACTTC

D: NA
J: TRBJ1-2
V: TRBV29-1
size: once
CDR3: CRVGASDGYTF
DNA: TGCAGAGTGGGAGCTTCCGATGGCTACACCTTC

D: NA
J: TRBJ1-6
V: TRBV3-1
size: few
CDR3: CASSQRRPDNSPLHF
DNA: TGTGCCAGCAGCCAACGGAGACCGGATAATTCACCCCTCCACTTT

D: NA
J: TRBJ2-3
V: TRBV4-1
size: few
CDR3: CASSPAAVADTQYF
DNA: TGCGCCAGCAGCCCTGCGGCGGTGGCAGATACGCAGTATTTT

D: NA
J: TRBJ2-7
V: TRBV4-3
size: once
CDR3: CASSQLRDTSYEQYF
DNA: TGCGCCAGCAGCCAACTCCGGGACACCAGCTACGAGCAGTACTTC

D: TRBD2
J: TRBJ2-5
V: TRBV9
size: NA
CDR3: CASSVEGTSETSRRTQYF
DNA: TGTGCCAGCAGCGTGGAGGGGACTAGCGAGACTAGTAGAAGGACCCAGTACTTC

D: TRBD1
J: TRBJ1-5
V: TRBV7-2
size: few
CDR3: CASSQWVQGVSNQPQHF
DNA: TGTGCCAGCAGCCAATGGGTCCAGGGGGTCAGCAATCAGCCCCAGCATTTT

D: NA
J: TRBJ1-2
V: TRBV20-1
size: NA
CDR3: CSARVRDKILDGYTF
DNA: TGCAGTGCTAGAGTCCGGGACAAGATATTAGATGGCTACACCTTC

D: NA
J: TRBJ2-7
V: TRBV4-3
size: few
CDR3: CASSQVPGAVEQYF
DNA: TGCGCCAGCAGCCAAGTTCCGGGGGCCGTCGAGCAGTACTTC

D: TRBD1
J: TRBJ1-6
V: TRBV4-2
size: NA
CDR3: CASSDTQTGGGTYNSPLHF
DNA: TGTGCCAGCAGCGATACTCAAACAGGGGGAGGCACCTATAATTCACCCCTCCACTTT

D: NA
J: TRBJ2-3
V: TRBV5-1
size: NA
CDR3: CASSFGLLPSPTDTQYF
DNA: TGCGCCAGCAGCTTTGGGCTACTACCTTCCCCTACAGATACGCAGTATTTT

D: NA
J: TRBJ2-7
V: TRBV4-3
size: once
CDR3: CASSQDPGSIYEQYF
DNA: TGCGCCAGCAGCCAAGACCCAGGGTCCATCTACGAGCAGTACTTC

D: TRBD1
J: TRBJ2-7
V: TRBV28
size: NA
CDR3: CASSTDRGVYEQYF
DNA: TGTGCCAGCAGTACAGACAGGGGGGTTTACGAGCAGTACTTC

D: NA
J: TRBJ1-1
V: TRBV18
size: NA
CDR3: CASSPPNREPEAFF
DNA: TGTGCCAGCTCACCACCGAACAGGGAACCAGAAGCTTTCTTT

D: TRBD2
J: TRBJ2-1
V: TRBV28
size: few
CDR3: CASSWGGVGEQFF
DNA: TGTGCCAGCAGTTGGGGGGGAGTGGGAGAGCAGTTCTTC

D: NA
J: TRBJ2-4
V: TRBV30
size: NA
CDR3: CAWSVRLGRLIDF
DNA: TGTGCCTGGAGTGTACGGTTGGGCAGGTTAATCGACTTC

D: TRBD2
J: TRBJ2-7
V: TRBV27
size: few
CDR3: CASSLVGGSGYEQYF
DNA: TGTGCCAGCAGTTTAGTCGGGGGGTCGGGATACGAGCAGTACTTC

D: TRBD2
J: TRBJ2-2
V: TRBV24-1
size: few
CDR3: CATSDGTSGSFATGELFF
DNA: TGTGCCACCAGTGATGGGACTAGCGGGAGTTTTGCCACCGGGGAGCTGTTTTTT

D: NA
J: TRBJ1-1
V: TRBV7-2
size: NA
CDR3: CASSLDGSSGAFF
DNA: TGTGCCAGCAGCTTAGACGGATCCTCGGGAGCTTTCTTT

D: NA
J: TRBJ2-3
V: TRBV15
size: NA
CDR3: CATSRPGSTADTQYF
DNA: TGTGCCACCAGCAGGCCCGGGAGCACTGCAGATACGCAGTATTTT

D: NA
J: TRBJ2-1
V: TRBV12-3/TRBV12-4
size: many
CDR3: CASRTTGTTYNEQFF
DNA: TGTGCCAGCAGAACGACAGGTACGACCTACAATGAGCAGTTCTTC

D: TRBD2
J: TRBJ2-1
V: TRBV3-1
size: NA
CDR3: CASSSPGTSGPYNEQFF
DNA: TGTGCCAGCAGCAGCCCAGGCACTAGCGGCCCCTACAATGAGCAGTTCTTC

D: TRBD2
J: TRBJ2-7
V: TRBV12-3/TRBV12-4
size: few
CDR3: CASSLNRRGLLAVSYEQYF
DNA: TGTGCCAGCAGTTTAAACCGGCGGGGCTTACTAGCGGTCTCCTACGAGCAGTACTTC

D: TRBD1
J: TRBJ1-2
V: TRBV14
size: NA
CDR3: CASSQERTGSYGYTF
DNA: TGTGCCAGCAGCCAAGAGAGGACAGGTAGCTATGGCTACACCTTC

D: NA
J: TRBJ1-1
V: TRBV5-1
size: few
CDR3: CASSREPGPDTEAFF
DNA: TGCGCCAGCAGCAGGGAGCCCGGGCCGGACACTGAAGCTTTCTTT

D: NA
J: TRBJ2-2
V: TRBV12-3/TRBV12-4
size: few
CDR3: CASSLVVIGELFF
DNA: TGTGCCAGCAGTTTAGTGGTTATCGGGGAGCTGTTTTTT

D: NA
J: TRBJ2-2
V: TRBV12-3/TRBV12-4
size: few
CDR3: CASSSSGRSRGELFF
DNA: TGTGCCAGCAGTTCCTCCGGCAGGTCTCGCGGGGAGCTGTTTTTT

D: NA
J: TRBJ2-3
V: TRBV5-6
size: few
CDR3: CASSSDGAGAKSTDTQYF
DNA: TGTGCCAGCAGCTCGGACGGGGCGGGGGCAAAAAGCACAGATACGCAGTATTTT

D: TRBD2
J: TRBJ2-4
V: TRBV11-2
size: few
CDR3: CASSLAGGADGNIQYF
DNA: TGTGCCAGCAGCTTAGCGGGGGGGGCAGATGGCAACATTCAGTACTTC